The rows below give T cell receptor beta chains drawn from one sample of a study of Ad26.COV2.S vaccination and SARS-CoV-2 variants. Profiled with immunoSEQ multiplex PCR; TCRdb holds only in-frame clones, not every one. The top ten hold approximately 12% of the sample, which has about 350,000 clones, approximately 86% seen once. Sequences were derived from peripheral blood, sampled in a trial of Ad26.COV2.S vaccine versus placebo. The receptors were gathered from a person aged 18-60 years who received the Ad26.COV2.S COVID-19 vaccine or a placebo. The CDR3 runs from the conserved cysteine through the conserved F or W. The D gene is left open where the match is weak. Size is omitted from some rows. Given values are once, few, many or a class for expanded clones.

clone size: NA; J gene: TRBJ1-3; V gene: TRBV30; D gene: NA; CDR3 DNA: TGTGCCTGGAGGACAGGCTTCTCTGGAAACACCATATATTTT; CDR3 protein: CAWRTGFSGNTIYF
clone size: NA; J gene: TRBJ2-1; V gene: TRBV5-6; D gene: NA; CDR3 DNA: TGTGCCAGCAGCCCCGTCCCGACTTCCTACTCCTCCTACAATGAGCAGTTCTTC; CDR3 protein: CASSPVPTSYSSYNEQFF
clone size: NA; J gene: TRBJ1-6; V gene: TRBV28; D gene: NA; CDR3 DNA: TGTGCCAGCAAAGCAGGGTTCGGGCCCCTCCACTTT; CDR3 protein: CASKAGFGPLHF
clone size: NA; J gene: TRBJ2-7; V gene: TRBV28; D gene: TRBD1; CDR3 DNA: TGTGCCAGCAGTCGGACAGGCAGGGGGTACTTC; CDR3 protein: CASSRTGRGYF
clone size: NA; J gene: TRBJ2-3; V gene: TRBV5-1; D gene: TRBD1; CDR3 DNA: TGCGCCAGCAGCTTGGATTCTGGGACAGGGAGCACAGATACGCAGTATTTT; CDR3 protein: CASSLDSGTGSTDTQYF
clone size: NA; J gene: TRBJ1-5; V gene: TRBV5-5; D gene: TRBD1; CDR3 DNA: TGTGCCAGCAGCTTCTTTTACAGGGGGCAAGGGAATCAGCCCCAGCATTTT; CDR3 protein: CASSFFYRGQGNQPQHF
clone size: NA; J gene: TRBJ2-3; V gene: TRBV7-9; D gene: NA; CDR3 DNA: TGTGCCAGCAGTCCCCCCCGAACGGCAGATACGCAGTATTTT; CDR3 protein: CASSPPRTADTQYF
clone size: few; J gene: TRBJ2-7; V gene: TRBV12-3/TRBV12-4; D gene: NA; CDR3 DNA: TGTGCCAGCAGTTTTTTTGGCGGCGAGCAGTACTTC; CDR3 protein: CASSFFGGEQYF
clone size: once; J gene: TRBJ2-3; V gene: TRBV5-1; D gene: NA; CDR3 DNA: TGCGCCAGCAGCGCCCGGGACCTATACACAGATACGCAGTATTTT; CDR3 protein: CASSARDLYTDTQYF
clone size: NA; J gene: TRBJ2-5; V gene: TRBV3-1/TRBV3-2; D gene: NA; CDR3 DNA: TGTGCCAGCAGCCAAGAGGATGTCTGGGGGCAAGAGACCCAGTACTTC; CDR3 protein: CASSQEDVWGQETQYF
clone size: NA; J gene: TRBJ1-2; V gene: TRBV2; D gene: NA; CDR3 DNA: TGTGCCAGCAGTAGGGCACGGGGGAACTATGGCTACACCTTC; CDR3 protein: CASSRARGNYGYTF
clone size: NA; J gene: TRBJ1-1; V gene: TRBV4-3; D gene: NA; CDR3 DNA: TGCGCCAGCAGCAGGGGGAGGGGGTCCACTGAAGCTTTCTTT; CDR3 protein: CASSRGRGSTEAFF
clone size: NA; J gene: TRBJ2-2; V gene: TRBV5-1; D gene: TRBD1; CDR3 DNA: TGCGCCAGCAGCTCCCGGACAGGATCCTCGAACACCGGGGAGCTGTTTTTT; CDR3 protein: CASSSRTGSSNTGELFF
clone size: NA; J gene: TRBJ2-3; V gene: TRBV27; D gene: NA; CDR3 DNA: TGTGCCAGCACGTGGGGCGGGAAGGCCCCAGATACGCAGTATTTT; CDR3 protein: CASTWGGKAPDTQYF
clone size: NA; J gene: TRBJ2-3; V gene: TRBV4-3; D gene: TRBD2; CDR3 DNA: TGCGCCAGCAGCCATACAGCTAGCGGTAGCACAGATACGCAGTATTTT; CDR3 protein: CASSHTASGSTDTQYF
clone size: NA; J gene: TRBJ2-1; V gene: TRBV28; D gene: TRBD2; CDR3 DNA: TGTGCCATCATAGCGGGAGGGGGGGATGAGCAGTTCTTC; CDR3 protein: CAIIAGGGDEQFF
clone size: few; J gene: TRBJ1-5; V gene: TRBV19; D gene: NA; CDR3 DNA: TGTGCCAGTAGTATAAGGGAAACTCAGCCCCAGCATTTT; CDR3 protein: CASSIRETQPQHF
clone size: NA; J gene: TRBJ2-3; V gene: TRBV10-3; D gene: NA; CDR3 DNA: TGTGCCATCAGTCCCTCCATCGCAGCTCGGGGCAGGGATACGCAGTATTTT; CDR3 protein: CAISPSIAARGRDTQYF
clone size: NA; J gene: TRBJ1-4; V gene: TRBV5-1; D gene: TRBD1; CDR3 DNA: TGCGCCAGCAGGTACCTGGGACAGCCTAATGAAAAACTGTTTTTT; CDR3 protein: CASRYLGQPNEKLFF
clone size: NA; J gene: TRBJ2-1; V gene: TRBV10-1; D gene: TRBD2; CDR3 DNA: TGCGCCAGCAGTGTCCCGACTAGCGGGAGGGCCCATGAGCAGTTCTTC; CDR3 protein: CASSVPTSGRAHEQFF
clone size: NA; J gene: TRBJ1-2; V gene: TRBV28; D gene: NA; CDR3 DNA: TGTGCCAGCAGGCGCTATGGCTACACCTTC; CDR3 protein: CASRRYGYTF
clone size: NA; J gene: TRBJ1-1; V gene: TRBV7-2; D gene: TRBD1; CDR3 DNA: TGTGCCAGCAGCTTGGGGGACAGGCTGGGCACTGAAGCTTTCTTT; CDR3 protein: CASSLGDRLGTEAFF
clone size: NA; J gene: TRBJ2-7; V gene: TRBV7-3; D gene: NA; CDR3 DNA: TGTGCCAGCAGCTTAGGGGCGGGGGCTTACGAGCAGTACTTC; CDR3 protein: CASSLGAGAYEQYF
clone size: NA; J gene: TRBJ1-1; V gene: TRBV5-6; D gene: NA; CDR3 DNA: TGTGCCAGCAGCCGTGTCGCAGTCGGGAACACTGAAGCTTTCTTT; CDR3 protein: CASSRVAVGNTEAFF
clone size: NA; J gene: TRBJ2-7; V gene: TRBV4-2; D gene: NA; CDR3 DNA: TGTGCCAGCAGCTCGGAGATTTCTAACGAGCAGTACTTC; CDR3 protein: CASSSEISNEQYF
clone size: NA; J gene: TRBJ1-3; V gene: TRBV14; D gene: NA; CDR3 DNA: TGTGCCAGCAGCCACTGGGACTCCAGCTCTGGAAACACCATATATTTT; CDR3 protein: CASSHWDSSSGNTIYF
clone size: once; J gene: TRBJ2-5; V gene: TRBV5-6; D gene: NA; CDR3 DNA: TGTGCCAGCAGCGGAAGGACAGATATACAAGAGACCCAGTACTTC; CDR3 protein: CASSGRTDIQETQYF
clone size: NA; J gene: TRBJ1-6; V gene: TRBV6-6; D gene: NA; CDR3 DNA: TGTGCCAGCAGTCCCCTTGGGGTGGGCCACTCTTTACATAATTCACCCCTCCACTTT; CDR3 protein: CASSPLGVGHSLHNSPLHF
clone size: NA; J gene: TRBJ1-5; V gene: TRBV28; D gene: NA; CDR3 DNA: TGTGCCAGCAGGGCGAGCAATCAGCCCCAGCATTTT; CDR3 protein: CASRASNQPQHF
clone size: NA; J gene: TRBJ2-1; V gene: TRBV4-1; D gene: TRBD1; CDR3 DNA: TGCGCCAGCAGCCACCGCCCAGAGGGGGCTGGGGACAATGAGCAGTTCTTC; CDR3 protein: CASSHRPEGAGDNEQFF
clone size: NA; J gene: TRBJ1-4; V gene: TRBV18; D gene: NA; CDR3 DNA: TGTGCCAGCTCACCACAGGGGGTTAATGAAAAACTGTTTTTT; CDR3 protein: CASSPQGVNEKLFF
clone size: NA; J gene: TRBJ2-7; V gene: TRBV7-9; D gene: NA; CDR3 DNA: TGTGCCAGCAGCTTAGGGCTAGAAACCTACGAGCAGTACTTC; CDR3 protein: CASSLGLETYEQYF
clone size: NA; J gene: TRBJ2-7; V gene: TRBV28; D gene: NA; CDR3 DNA: TGTGCCAGCAGACAGCTAGTAAGGGTCGGCGAGCAGTACTTC; CDR3 protein: CASRQLVRVGEQYF
clone size: NA; J gene: TRBJ2-3; V gene: TRBV5-1; D gene: NA; CDR3 DNA: TGCGCCAGCAGCTTGGGGACACAAACACTCACAGATACGCAGTATTTT; CDR3 protein: CASSLGTQTLTDTQYF
clone size: few; J gene: TRBJ2-7; V gene: TRBV7-8; D gene: TRBD1; CDR3 DNA: TGTGCCAGCAGCTTATTACAGGGGGCCTACGAGCAGTACTTC; CDR3 protein: CASSLLQGAYEQYF
clone size: NA; J gene: TRBJ2-3; V gene: TRBV7-3; D gene: TRBD1; CDR3 DNA: TGTGCCAGCAGCTTAACAGGGGGCGGCACAGATACGCAGTATTTT; CDR3 protein: CASSLTGGGTDTQYF
clone size: once; J gene: TRBJ1-3; V gene: TRBV4-3; D gene: NA; CDR3 DNA: TGCGCCAGCAGCCAAGCATTCGGGACACCCCTCCTTGGAAACACCATATATTTT; CDR3 protein: CASSQAFGTPLLGNTIYF
clone size: NA; J gene: TRBJ1-2; V gene: TRBV10-3; D gene: TRBD1; CDR3 DNA: TGTGCCATCAGACCGACAGGGGTATCAGGCTATGGCTACACCTTC; CDR3 protein: CAIRPTGVSGYGYTF
clone size: NA; J gene: TRBJ1-3; V gene: TRBV9; D gene: NA; CDR3 DNA: TGTGCCAGCAGCGTAGTGGGGGGGACGAGTTCTGGAAACACCATATATTTT; CDR3 protein: CASSVVGGTSSGNTIYF
clone size: NA; J gene: TRBJ2-2; V gene: TRBV6-1; D gene: NA; CDR3 DNA: TGTGCCAGCAGTGCAGTAGTTGGACAGTACACCGGGGAGCTGTTTTTT; CDR3 protein: CASSAVVGQYTGELFF